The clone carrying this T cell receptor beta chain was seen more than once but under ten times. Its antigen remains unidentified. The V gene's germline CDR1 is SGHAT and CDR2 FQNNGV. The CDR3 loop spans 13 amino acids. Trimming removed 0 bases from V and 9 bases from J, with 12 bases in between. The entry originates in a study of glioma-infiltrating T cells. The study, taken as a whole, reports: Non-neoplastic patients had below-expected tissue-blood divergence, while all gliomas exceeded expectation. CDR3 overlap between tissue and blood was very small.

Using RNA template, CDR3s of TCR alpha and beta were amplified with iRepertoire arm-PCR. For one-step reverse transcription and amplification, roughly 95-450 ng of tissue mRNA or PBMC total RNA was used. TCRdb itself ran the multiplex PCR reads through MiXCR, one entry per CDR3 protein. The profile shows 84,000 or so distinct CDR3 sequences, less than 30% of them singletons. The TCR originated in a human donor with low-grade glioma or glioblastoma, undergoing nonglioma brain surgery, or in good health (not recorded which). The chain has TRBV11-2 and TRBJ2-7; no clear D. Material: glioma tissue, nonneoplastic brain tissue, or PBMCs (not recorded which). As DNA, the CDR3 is TGTGCCAGCAGCTTAGATTCTAAGGTCGGGCAGTACTTC. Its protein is CASSLDSKVGQYF.